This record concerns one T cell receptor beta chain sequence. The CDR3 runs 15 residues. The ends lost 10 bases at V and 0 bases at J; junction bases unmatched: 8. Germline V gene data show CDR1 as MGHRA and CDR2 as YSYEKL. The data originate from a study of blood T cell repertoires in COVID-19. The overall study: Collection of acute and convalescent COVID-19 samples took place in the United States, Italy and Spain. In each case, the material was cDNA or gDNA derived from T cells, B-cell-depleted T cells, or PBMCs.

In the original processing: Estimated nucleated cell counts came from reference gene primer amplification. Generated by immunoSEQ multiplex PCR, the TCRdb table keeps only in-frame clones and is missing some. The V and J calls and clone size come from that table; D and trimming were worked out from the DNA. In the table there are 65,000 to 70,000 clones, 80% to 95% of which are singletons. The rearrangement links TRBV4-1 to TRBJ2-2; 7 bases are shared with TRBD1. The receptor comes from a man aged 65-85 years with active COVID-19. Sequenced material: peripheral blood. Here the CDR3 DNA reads TGCGCCACTGGGACAGCCGAAGCGAACACCGGGGAGCTGTTTTTT. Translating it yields CATGTAEANTGELFF.